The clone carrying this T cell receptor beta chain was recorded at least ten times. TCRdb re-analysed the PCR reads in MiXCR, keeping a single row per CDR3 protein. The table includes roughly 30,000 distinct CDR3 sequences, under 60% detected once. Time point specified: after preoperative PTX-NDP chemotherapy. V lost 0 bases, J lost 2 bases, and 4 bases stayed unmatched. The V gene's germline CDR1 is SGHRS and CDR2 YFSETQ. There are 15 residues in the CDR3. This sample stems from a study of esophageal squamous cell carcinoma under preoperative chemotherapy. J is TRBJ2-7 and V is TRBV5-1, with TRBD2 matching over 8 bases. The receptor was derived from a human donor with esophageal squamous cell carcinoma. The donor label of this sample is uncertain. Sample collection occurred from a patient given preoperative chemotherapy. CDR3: CASSLELAGPYEQYF. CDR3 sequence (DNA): TGCGCCAGCAGCTTGGAGCTAGCGGGTCCCTACGAGCAGTACTTC.